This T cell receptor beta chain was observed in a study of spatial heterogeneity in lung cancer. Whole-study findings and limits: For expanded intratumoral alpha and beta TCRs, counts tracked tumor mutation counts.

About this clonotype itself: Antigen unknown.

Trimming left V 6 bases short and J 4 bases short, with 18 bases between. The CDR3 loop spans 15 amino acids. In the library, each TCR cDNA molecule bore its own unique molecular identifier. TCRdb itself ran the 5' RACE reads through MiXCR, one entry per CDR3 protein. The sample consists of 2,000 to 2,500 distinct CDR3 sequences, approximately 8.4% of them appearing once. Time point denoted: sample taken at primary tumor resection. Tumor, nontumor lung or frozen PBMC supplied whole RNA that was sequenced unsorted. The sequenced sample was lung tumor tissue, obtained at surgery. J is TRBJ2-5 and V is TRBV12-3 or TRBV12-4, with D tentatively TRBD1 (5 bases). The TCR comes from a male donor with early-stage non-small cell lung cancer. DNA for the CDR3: TGTGCCAGCAGCCTTTTTCCAGGGCGCGGAGAGACCCAGTACTTC. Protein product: CASSLFPGRGETQYF.